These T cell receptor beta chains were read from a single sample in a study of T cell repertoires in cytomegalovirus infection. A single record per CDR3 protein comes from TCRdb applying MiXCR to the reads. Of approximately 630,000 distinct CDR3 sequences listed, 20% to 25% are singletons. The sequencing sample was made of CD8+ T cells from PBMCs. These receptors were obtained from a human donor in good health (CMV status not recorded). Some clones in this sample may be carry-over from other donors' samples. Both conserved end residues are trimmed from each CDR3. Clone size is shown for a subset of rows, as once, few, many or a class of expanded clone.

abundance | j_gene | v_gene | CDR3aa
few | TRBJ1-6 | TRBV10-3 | AISESTNSPLH
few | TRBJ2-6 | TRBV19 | ASSIQGRAGANVLT
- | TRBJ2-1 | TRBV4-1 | ASSQDHGPTNPYNEQF
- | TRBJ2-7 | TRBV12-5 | ASGPQDRGSYEQY
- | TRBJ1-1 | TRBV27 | ASSLASGSGTEAF
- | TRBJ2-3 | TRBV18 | ASSPPADTQY
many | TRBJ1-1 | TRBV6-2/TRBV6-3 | ASSNPDGWNTEAF
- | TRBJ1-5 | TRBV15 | ATSRDRQYNQPQH
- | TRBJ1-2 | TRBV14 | ASSQDWAGSRYGYT
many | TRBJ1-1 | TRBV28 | ASSLVGRDTEAF
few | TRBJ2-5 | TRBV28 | ASSPNEVETQY
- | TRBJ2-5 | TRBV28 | ASTKTRGAGGAQETQY
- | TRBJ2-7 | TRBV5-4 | ACSLAGQGSYEQY
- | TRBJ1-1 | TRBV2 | ASSEINSGLAF
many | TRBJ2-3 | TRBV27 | ASSPGTASGADTQY
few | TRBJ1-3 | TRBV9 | ASGTGQSSGNTIY
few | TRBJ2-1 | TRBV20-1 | SARPGQGARNEQF
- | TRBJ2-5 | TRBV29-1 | SALAETQY
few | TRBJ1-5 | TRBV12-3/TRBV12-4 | ASSLGGTQPQH
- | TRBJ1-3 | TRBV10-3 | AISISTVSGNTIY
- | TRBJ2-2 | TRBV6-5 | ASSYAGQGITGELF
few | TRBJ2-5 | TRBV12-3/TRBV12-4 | ASSLLDRTTFQETQY